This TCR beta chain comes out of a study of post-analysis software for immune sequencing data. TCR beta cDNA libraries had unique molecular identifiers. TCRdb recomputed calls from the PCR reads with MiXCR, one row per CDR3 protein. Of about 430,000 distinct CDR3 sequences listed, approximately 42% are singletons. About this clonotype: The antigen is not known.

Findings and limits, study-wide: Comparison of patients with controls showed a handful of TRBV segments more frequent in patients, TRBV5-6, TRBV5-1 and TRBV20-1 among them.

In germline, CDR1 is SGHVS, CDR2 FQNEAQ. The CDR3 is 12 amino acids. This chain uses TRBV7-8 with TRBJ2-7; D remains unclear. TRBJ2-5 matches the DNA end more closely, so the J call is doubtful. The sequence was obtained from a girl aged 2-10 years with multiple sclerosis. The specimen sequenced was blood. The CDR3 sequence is CASSFRIETQYF. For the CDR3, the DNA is TGTGCCAGCAGCTTTAGAATTGAGACCCAGTACTTC.